The next 23 T cell receptor beta chains were all read from a single sample in a study of T-cell memory formation after mild COVID-19. TCRdb re-called the 5' RACE reads through MiXCR, storing one row per CDR3 protein. This table holds roughly 380,000 distinct CDR3 sequences, approximately 27% found once. The specimen was PBMCs or a T cell subset sorted from them (not recorded which). The source of these receptors is an adult woman who had mild COVID-19 (a few samples of this study predate the infection). Cell type and time point are not known.

This clonotype was observed a few times. The chain employs TRBV7-9 and TRBJ1-2; D uncertain. The germline gives CDR1 SEHNR, CDR2 FQNEAQ (reference sequence). There are 14 residues in the CDR3. With 5 bases removed from V and 2 bases from J, the gap between germline ends came to 12 bases. The CDR3 protein is CASSKGTANYGYTF. CDR3 coding DNA: TGTGCCAGCAGCAAGGGTACAGCGAACTATGGCTACACCTTC.

This chain uses TRBV29-1 with TRBJ1-2; D possibly corresponds to TRBD1 (6 bases). The germline V gene encodes CDR1 SQVTM and CDR2 ANQGSEA. The length of the CDR3 is 11 residues. V was clipped by 4 bases and J by 12 bases, with 15 bases between them. This CDR3 reads CSVAGVQGDTF. In DNA form, the CDR3 reads TGCAGCGTTGCAGGGGTTCAAGGCGACACCTTC.

The gene calls are TRBV7-3 and TRBJ2-5, with 10 bases aligning to TRBD2. The V segment lost 2 bases and the J segment 2 bases; nucleotides outside the gene matches: 5. Germline values: CDR1 SGHTA, CDR2 FQGTGA. CDR3 size: 16 residues. In DNA, the CDR3 is TGTGCCAGCAGCTTAGAACTAGCGGGGCCGCAAGAGACCCAGTACTTC. Its protein product is CASSLELAGPQETQYF.

In this sample, this clonotype turned up a few times. This sequence joins TRBV20-1 and TRBJ2-3, with D possibly being TRBD2 (6 bases). The CDR3 covers 13 residues. The V end was cut by 6 bases, the J end by 5 bases, with 15 bases between. The germline V gene has CDR1 DFQATT and CDR2 SNEGSKA (reference sequence). The CDR3 reads CSAGTPEVDTQYF. The CDR3, as DNA: TGCAGTGCCGGGACTCCCGAGGTAGATACGCAGTATTTT.

This clonotype was counted a few times. The V call is TRBV12-3 or TRBV12-4, the J call TRBJ1-2, with 8 nucleotides matching TRBD1. The CDR3 runs to 14 residues. With V trimmed by 6 bases and J by 4 bases, 7 bases remained unmatched. CDR3 protein: CASRPGTGPYGYTF. The CDR3 DNA reads TGTGCCAGCAGACCCGGGACAGGCCCCTATGGCTACACCTTC.

The rearrangement joins TRBV5-6 to TRBJ2-3; D might be TRBD2 (5 bases). This CDR3 has 15 amino acids. The ends were cut back, 0 bases at V and 5 bases at J, with 13 bases in the middle. Germline lookup yields CDR1 SGHDT and CDR2 YYEEEE. The DNA of the CDR3 is TGTGCCAGCAGCTTGGTGGGCAGCCGGGGAGATACGCAGTATTTT. Its translation is CASSLVGSRGDTQYF.

J is TRBJ1-4 and V is TRBV30; D not certain. Germline V lookup: CDR1 GTSNPN, CDR2 SVGIG (reference sequence). The V end was cut by 0 bases, the J end by 1 base, with 15 bases between. The length of the CDR3 is 17 residues. CDR3 nucleotides: TGTGCCTGGAGTGTAGGATTGACGGTGGGAACTAATGAAAAACTGTTTTTT. This sequence encodes CAWSVGLTVGTNEKLFF.

The J gene is TRBJ2-3, the V gene TRBV9; possible D gene TRBD1, 5 bases. V lost 4 bases, J lost 9 bases, and 18 bases lay in between. This CDR3 has 14 amino acids. Germline V gene lookup returns CDR1 SGDLS and CDR2 YYNGEE. CDR3 loop: CASSPQGSLRTQYF. CDR3 nucleotides: TGTGCCAGCAGCCCTCAGGGATCGCTGAGAACGCAGTATTTT.

This clonotype was seen only a few times. The rearrangement uses TRBV5-1 and TRBJ2-2; D unresolved. With 0 bases removed from V and 11 bases from J, the gap between germline ends came to 14 bases. This CDR3 has 14 amino acids. Germline V gene sequence: CDR1 SGHRS, CDR2 YFSETQ. CDR3 DNA: TGCGCCAGCAGCTTGGTTCAGTCTAATGGAGAGCTGTTTTTT. Translating gives CASSLVQSNGELFF.

The chain links TRBV12-3 or TRBV12-4 to TRBJ2-5; D remains unclear. The CDR3 consists of 14 residues. Trimming shortened V by 5 bases and J by 3 bases, and 13 bases separated the two germline ends. CDR3 protein: CASSAVRRKETQYF. The CDR3 region has the DNA TGTGCCAGCAGTGCAGTGAGGCGAAAAGAGACCCAGTACTTC.

The chain recombines TRBV6-2 or TRBV6-3 with TRBJ2-7; 10 bases agree with TRBD2. V lost 8 bases to trimming and J lost 0 bases; unmatched junction nucleotides: 10. The germline V gene has CDR1 MNHEY and CDR2 SVGEGT. This CDR3 spans 16 amino acids. CDR3 sequence (DNA): TGTGCCAGCTTATCTAGCGGGAGAGTCAGCTCCTACGAGCAGTACTTC. Protein: CASLSSGRVSSYEQYF.

A remark on this clonotype: Relative to the germline gene, one junction end is altered; a read error may explain this. The J gene is TRBJ2-1, the V gene TRBV7-9, with TRBD2 identical over 9 bases. Germline assignment: CDR1 SEHNR and CDR2 FQNEAQ (reference sequence). The CDR3 has 13 residues. CDR3 in DNA: TGTGCCAGCAGATTAGCAGCTAGCGGGAACCAGTTCTTC. It codes for CASRLAASGNQFF.

In this sample, this clonotype turned up a few times. The rearrangement links TRBV12-3 or TRBV12-4 to TRBJ2-1; no reliable D call. V gave up 3 bases and J gave up 9 bases, with 6 bases separating them. The CDR3 is 11 residues long. The CDR3 loop reads CASSFSSEQFF. The CDR3 DNA reads as TGTGCCAGCAGTTTTAGTAGTGAGCAGTTCTTC.

A few counts support this clonotype. V is TRBV7-9 and J is TRBJ2-7; the D gene is possibly TRBD1 (5 bases). V was cut by 1 base and J by 5 bases, with 12 bases left in between. Germline V gene lookup returns CDR1 SEHNR and CDR2 FQNEAQ (reference sequence). The CDR3 is 14 residues long. The DNA for the CDR3 is TGTGCCAGCAGCTTAGGGCAGGGTGTCCACGAGCAGTACTTC. It encodes CASSLGQGVHEQYF.

Only a few counts were recorded for this clonotype. The genes are TRBV12-3 or TRBV12-4 and TRBJ2-1, with D perhaps given as TRBD1 or TRBD2 (5 bases each). The CDR3 contains 16 residues. Trimming removed 5 bases from V and 0 bases from J, with 14 bases in between. DNA of the CDR3: TGTGCCAGCAGTCCTGATCGGGGCGGCTCCTACAATGAGCAGTTCTTC. This translates into CASSPDRGGSYNEQFF.

This clonotype was picked up many times. This chain links TRBV18 with TRBJ2-7; 9 bases are shared with TRBD1. V was pared by 6 bases and J by 3 bases, with 0 bases of the junction left unmatched. The CDR3 is made up of 12 amino acids. The V gene's germline CDR1 is KGHSH and CDR2 LQKENI. The CDR3 reads CASSGQGYEQYF. As DNA, the CDR3 is TGTGCCAGCTCGGGACAGGGCTACGAGCAGTACTTC.

This clonotype was seen only once. V is TRBV29-1 and J is TRBJ1-2; a possible D gene is TRBD1 (6 bases). Trimming took off 7 bases at V and 4 bases at J, with 10 bases between the two ends. The CDR3 spans 11 residues. Germline loops: CDR1 SQVTM, CDR2 ANQGSEA. In DNA form, the CDR3 reads TGCAGCGGAAGGGACACCTATGGCTACACCTTC. Encoded protein: CSGRDTYGYTF.

The V and J genes are TRBV12-3 or TRBV12-4 and TRBJ2-5, with D unresolved. The CDR3 is made up of 13 amino acids. Between the trimmed V and J ends, which lost 2 bases and 4 bases, there was a span of 8 bases. CDR3 region: CASSLKSRETQYF. CDR3 nucleotides: TGTGCCAGCAGTTTAAAGTCCCGAGAGACCCAGTACTTC.

The CDR3 loop is CASSRPPSEQYF. CDR3 in DNA: TGTGCCAGCAGCCGACCCCCCTCAGAGCAGTACTTC. The J gene is TRBJ2-7, the V gene TRBV7-6; D uncertain. Germline lookup yields CDR1 SGHVS and CDR2 FNYEAQ. The CDR3 runs to 12 residues. Trimming took 5 bases from V and 7 from J, leaving 12 bases between them.

This clonotype was detected only a few times. The chain joins TRBV29-1 to TRBJ2-3; TRBD1 is a possible D gene (7 bases). V lost 3 bases to trimming and J lost 1 base, with 14 bases between them. The CDR3 has 15 amino acids. Germline CDR1 reads SQVTM; CDR2 reads ANQGSEA. The CDR3 protein is CSVDGGGGGTDTQYF. In DNA, the CDR3 is TGCAGCGTTGACGGAGGGGGCGGTGGCACAGATACGCAGTATTTT.

V usage is TRBV18 and J usage is TRBJ2-1; a weak D match, TRBD2 (6 bases). The germline V and J ends were trimmed by 6 bases and 6 bases, with 15 bases remaining between them. The length of the CDR3 is 14 residues. Looked up from germline, CDR1 is KGHSH and CDR2 is LQKENI. The CDR3 is CASSRDFGPNEQFF. In DNA, the CDR3 is TGTGCCAGCTCGCGGGATTTTGGCCCCAATGAGCAGTTCTTC.

This clonotype was detected a few times. The rearrangement uses TRBV12-3 or TRBV12-4 and TRBJ2-3; D ambiguous. Trimming took off 3 bases at V and 3 bases at J, with 13 bases between the two ends. This CDR3 is 15 amino acids long. The DNA for the CDR3 is TGTGCCAGCAGTTTCCAAACAGCAGTGACAGATACGCAGTATTTT. Protein sequence: CASSFQTAVTDTQYF.

The CDR3 nucleotides are TGTGCCAGCAGCCTACGTCGGGGAGGGGTGTGGGAGACCCAGTACTTC. Its protein product is CASSLRRGGVWETQYF. J is TRBJ2-5 and V is TRBV6-5, with TRBD2 matching 7 bases. Germline CDR1 is MNHEY and CDR2 is SVGAGI. This CDR3 region has 16 residues. V trimming: 6 bases; J trimming: 5 bases; junction bases outside the gene matches: 15.